These 15 T cell receptor beta chains were all obtained from the same sample, sequenced in a study of T cell responses to AZD1222 COVID-19 vaccine. The data were produced by immunoSEQ multiplex PCR, yet TCRdb's version contains in-frame clones alone and is incomplete. The sample yields 140,000 or so clones, 89% seen once. Sequencing used peripheral blood, obtained 28 days after the second AZD1222 dose. The receptors were sampled from an adult who received the AZD1222 COVID-19 vaccine.

The sample holds one count of this clone. V and J are TRBV4-1 and TRBJ1-1; TRBD1 matches at 9 bases. CDR1 is MGHRA, CDR2 YSYEKL, per germline. This CDR3 comprises 14 residues. The ends lost 3 bases at V and 4 bases at J; junction bases unmatched: 3. CDR3 bases: TGCGCCAGCAGCCAGCTGACAGGGGGCACTGAAGCTTTCTTT. Amino acids: CASSQLTGGTEAFF.

This sequence joins TRBV7-9 and TRBJ2-2; D is ambiguous. The V gene lost 8 bases and the J gene lost 0 bases, with 13 bases spanning the gap. CDR1 is SEHNR and CDR2 is FQNEAQ in the germline V gene (reference sequence). CDR3 length: 15 residues. CDR3 loop: CASHNPSANTGELFF. DNA of the CDR3: TGTGCCAGCCATAACCCCAGCGCGAACACCGGGGAGCTGTTTTTT. Filled out from reference TRBV7-9 and TRBJ2-2, the complete variable domain reads DTGVSQNPRHKITKRGQNVTFRCDPISEHNRLYWYRQTLGQGPEFLTYFQNEAQLEKSRLLSDRFSAERPKGSFSTLEIQRTEQGDSAMYLCASHNPSANTGELFFGEGSRLTVL.

The J gene is TRBJ2-1, the V gene TRBV21-1; the table's D call TRBD2 went unverified against the DNA. TRBV21-1 is annotated as a pseudogene. The CDR3 covers 16 residues. The CDR3 sequence is CASSALDGSSYNEQFF. CDR3 DNA: TGTGCCAGCAGCGCCCTGGACGGGAGCTCCTACAATGAGCAGTTCTTC.

This chain links TRBV6-2 or TRBV6-3 with TRBJ1-1; D is perhaps TRBD1 (5 bases). The V gene lost 3 bases and the J gene lost 4 bases, with 9 bases spanning the gap. CDR3 length: 13 amino acids. CDR1 is MNHEY and CDR2 is SVGEGT in the germline V gene. The DNA of the CDR3 is TGTGCCAGCAGTTATGGGGCGGGCACTGAAGCTTTCTTT. It translates to CASSYGAGTEAFF.

This chain connects TRBV18 to TRBJ2-1, with 11 bases lining up with TRBD1. After removal of 6 bases from V and 9 bases from J, the junction contained 10 bases not matched to a gene. Germline assignment: CDR1 KGHSH and CDR2 LQKENI. The length of the CDR3 is 15 residues. CDR3 in amino acids: CASSSLGQGAGEQFF. The CDR3 DNA sequence: TGTGCCAGCTCCAGCCTCGGACAGGGGGCAGGTGAGCAGTTCTTC.

This clone was observed a single time. The V and J genes are TRBV6-4 and TRBJ2-1; D possibly corresponds to TRBD2 (5 bases). Germline V CDR1 and CDR2: MRHNA, SNTAGT. The CDR3 extends over 14 amino acids. Trimming pared 3 bases from V and 5 bases from J, leaving 11 bases between. The CDR3 is CASSEQHGNNEQFF. The CDR3 DNA reads as TGTGCCAGCAGTGAACAACACGGGAACAATGAGCAGTTCTTC.

V and J are TRBV28 and TRBJ1-1, with D tentatively TRBD1 (6 bases). Trimming removed 2 bases from V and 1 base from J, with 11 bases in between. Looked up from germline, CDR1 is MDHEN and CDR2 is SYDVKM. The CDR3 consists of 15 residues. CDR3 sequence reads: CASSLVGAGNTEAFF. The CDR3 DNA follows: TGTGCCAGCAGTTTAGTGGGGGCGGGGAACACTGAAGCTTTCTTT.

This sequence joins TRBV14 and TRBJ1-2; D unclear. V gave up 0 bases and J gave up 3 bases, with 11 bases separating them. The germline CDR1 and CDR2 sequences are SGHDN and FVKESK. CDR3 length equals 15 residues. CDR3 sequence reads: CASSQEVNTYYGYTF. CDR3 bases: TGTGCCAGCAGCCAAGAAGTAAACACTTACTATGGCTACACCTTC. The variable domain in full, completed from reference TRBV14 and TRBJ1-2, reads EAGVTQFPSHSVIEKGQTVTLRCDPISGHDNLYWYRRVMGKEIKFLLHFVKESKQDESGMPNNRFLAERTGGTYSTLKVQPAELEDSGVYFCASSQEVNTYYGYTFGSGTRLTVV.

The rearrangement joins TRBV6-5 to TRBJ1-1; D remains ambiguous. V dropped 11 bases and J dropped 2 bases, with 15 bases sitting between them. This CDR3 is 13 amino acids long. Germline V CDR1 and CDR2: MNHEY, SVGAGI. The CDR3: CAAKAGINTEAFF. CDR3 DNA: TGTGCCGCAAAGGCAGGTATAAACACTGAAGCTTTCTTT.

This sequence joins TRBV28 and TRBJ2-5, with TRBD2 as a possible D gene (6 bases). Germline CDR1 is MDHEN and CDR2 is SYDVKM. This CDR3 comprises 13 residues. Trimming took off 2 bases at V and 3 bases at J, with 7 bases between the two ends. The CDR3 bases are TGTGCCAGCAGTTTAGGAGGGAAAGAGACCCAGTACTTC. As protein: CASSLGGKETQYF.

V and J are TRBV29-1 and TRBJ1-1; the D gene is possibly TRBD1 (5 bases). Germline assignment: CDR1 SQVTM and CDR2 ANQGSEA. This CDR3 has 14 amino acids. Trimming shortened V by 1 base and J by 2 bases, and 11 bases separated the two germline ends. The CDR3: CSVEVRGLNTEAFF. In DNA, the CDR3 is TGCAGCGTTGAAGTAAGGGGTTTAAACACTGAAGCTTTCTTT.

The V call is TRBV7-8, the J call TRBJ1-6; a weak D match, TRBD1 (6 bases). The ends were cut back, 6 bases at V and 6 bases at J, with 15 bases in the middle. Looked up from germline, CDR1 is SGHVS and CDR2 is FQNEAQ. CDR3 length: 15 residues. The CDR3 sequence is CASSLHGQLNSPLHF. Written as DNA, the CDR3 is TGTGCCAGCAGTTTGCATGGACAGCTTAATTCACCCCTCCACTTT.

V usage is TRBV7-9 and J usage is TRBJ2-1; a possible D gene is TRBD2 (6 bases). Between the trimmed V and J ends, which lost 4 bases and 7 bases, there was a span of 17 bases. Germline CDR1 SEHNR, CDR2 FQNEAQ (reference sequence). This CDR3 has 15 amino acids. CDR3 loop: CASSSNRDSTNEQFF. The CDR3 DNA is TGTGCCAGCAGCTCAAACCGGGACTCCACTAATGAGCAGTTCTTC.

J is TRBJ1-2 and V is TRBV7-2; the match to TRBD1 covers 8 bases. Looked up from germline, CDR1 is SGHTA and CDR2 is FQGNSA. The V segment lost 4 bases and the J segment 5 bases; nucleotides outside the gene matches: 6. The CDR3 sequence is 14 residues long. DNA for the CDR3: TGTGCCAGCAGCTCTGGACAGGGAACTTATGGCTACACCTTC. This codes for CASSSGQGTYGYTF.

This clone was observed a few times. This rearrangement joins TRBV4-3 to TRBJ2-2; D unclear. CDR3 length: 14 amino acids. The V gene's germline CDR1 is LGHNA and CDR2 YSLEER. Trimming removed 0 bases at V and 8 bases at J, with 10 bases between. Here the CDR3 reads CASSQDLRAGELFF. CDR3 bases: TGCGCCAGCAGCCAAGATCTCCGAGCTGGGGAGCTGTTTTTT.